These 6 T cell receptor beta chains came from one sample sequenced in a study of blood T cells in healthy people across ages. The use of a sample-barcoded 5' primer and a J-beta primer mix characterized a second PCR of roughly 7 to 11 cycles. TCRdb re-called the 5' RACE reads through MiXCR, storing one row per CDR3 protein. The sample has 1.5 million to 2 million distinct CDR3 sequences, roughly 27% seen once. The sequenced sample consisted of blood. The receptors here all came from a woman in her 30s in good health.

This chain connects TRBV11-2 to TRBJ2-5; 7 nucleotides agree with TRBD1. Judging by the DNA end, TRBJ2-7 fits better; the J call may be wrong. Per the germline V gene, CDR1 is SGHAT and CDR2 is FQNNGV. The CDR3 extends over 17 amino acids. The CDR3 protein is CASSIGNRGGRLREQYF. CDR3 coding DNA: TGTGCCAGCAGCATAGGAAACAGGGGCGGCCGGCTACGCGAGCAGTACTTC.

The CDR3 protein is CASSKEECYEQYF. The CDR3 DNA reads as TGTGCCAGCAGCAAGGAGGAGTGCTACGAGCAGTACTTC. The rearrangement uses TRBV6-2 or TRBV6-3 and TRBJ2-7, with D possibly being TRBD2 (5 bases). The V gene lost 6 bases and the J gene lost 3 bases, with 12 bases spanning the gap. CDR3 length equals 13 residues. The germline gives CDR1 MNHEY, CDR2 SVGEGT.

This clonotype was counted a few times. A much larger clone differs from this one at a single base, so this may be a read error. This chain joins TRBV28 and TRBJ2-5, with D hard to call. CDR1 is MDHEN and CDR2 is SYDVKM in the germline V gene. The V end lost 3 bases, the J end lost 13 bases, and 18 bases lay between the germline ends. CDR3 length: 13 amino acids. The CDR3 sequence is CASSLGLHYERYF. Here the CDR3 DNA reads TGTGCCAGCAGTTTGGGTTTACACTACGAGCGGTACTTC.

In the case of this clonotype: This may stem from a read error, because a much larger clone lies one nucleotide away. The rearrangement uses TRBV5-1 and TRBJ2-7, with D perhaps TRBD2 (6 bases). Between the trimmed V and J ends, which lost 0 bases and 2 bases, there was a span of 18 bases. This CDR3 spans 17 amino acids. The germline V gene has CDR1 SGHRS and CDR2 YFSETQ. The CDR3 nucleotides read TGCGCCAGCAGCTTGGCCGAGGCGGCGGGAAGCGCCTACGAGCAGTACTTC. Translating gives CASSLAEAAGSAYEQYF.

This CDR3 reads CASSSGGGSRNEQFF. For the CDR3, the DNA is TGCGCCAGCAGCTCCGGGGGTGGATCCCGCAATGAGCAGTTCTTC. The J gene is TRBJ2-1, the V gene TRBV5-1, with a possible D match to TRBD2 (6 bases). The CDR3 runs 15 residues. The V end lost 3 bases, the J end lost 6 bases, and 16 bases lay between the germline ends. Germline CDR1 reads SGHRS; CDR2 reads YFSETQ.

The rearrangement joins TRBV7-8 to TRBJ2-2; 9 bases match TRBD2. The CDR3 totals 16 residues. Per germline, CDR1 SGHVS and CDR2 FQNEAQ. J gave up 4 bases and V 5 bases, and 8 bases lay outside the gene matches. The CDR3 DNA sequence: TGTGCCAGCAGCCCCCCTAGCGGGACTTCCACCGGGGAGCTGTTTTTT. Translation gives CASSPPSGTSTGELFF.